These 29 T cell receptor beta chains were sequenced from one sample in a study of blood T cells in healthy people across ages. The second PCR ran roughly 7 to 12 cycles with a sample-barcoded 5' primer and J-beta primers. TCRdb reprocessed the 5' RACE reads with MiXCR, giving one entry per CDR3 protein. The repertoire has roughly 800,000 distinct CDR3 sequences, 58% of them found once; the top ten carry around 20%. Input material: blood. Source of these receptors: a man aged 25-40 years in good health.

The chain combines TRBV10-3 with TRBJ2-1; D is unresolved. The CDR3 has 11 amino acids. Deletions cut 1 base from V and 7 bases from J, with 2 bases between. From germline, CDR1 is ENHRY and CDR2 SYGVKD. CDR3 bases: TGTGCCATCAGTGAGTGGAATGAGCAGTTCTTC. It translates to CAISEWNEQFF.

V usage is TRBV4-1 and J usage is TRBJ2-1; 7 positions agree with TRBD2. With V trimmed by 1 base and J by 7 bases, 10 bases remained unmatched. The V gene's germline CDR1 is MGHRA and CDR2 YSYEKL. The CDR3 runs 16 residues. In nucleotides, the CDR3 is TGCGCCAGCAGCCAAGCGAGGCGGGAGTTGCAAAATGAGCAGTTCTTC. Translation: CASSQARRELQNEQFF.

This clonotype was recorded a few times. The chain is built from TRBV28 and TRBJ2-3; 7 bases align to TRBD2. The germline V gene encodes CDR1 MDHEN and CDR2 SYDVKM. The CDR3 has 13 residues. The J segment lost 6 bases and the V segment lost 7 bases, leaving 7 bases of the junction unmatched. CDR3 protein: CASTSGHLDTQYF. CDR3 nucleotides: TGTGCCAGCACTAGCGGACACTTGGATACGCAGTATTTT.

The V gene is TRBV12-3 or TRBV12-4, the J gene TRBJ2-1, with D possibly matching TRBD2 (6 bases). This CDR3 contains 16 residues. The V and J ends lost 6 bases and 8 bases respectively, with 23 bases between them. The CDR3 region has the DNA TGTGCCAGCAGATTTTCCGGGACTCGATTGGAGGATGAGCAGTTCTTC. Amino acids: CASRFSGTRLEDEQFF.

This sequence joins TRBV7-9 and TRBJ1-4; D remains unclear. With 3 bases removed from V and 6 bases from J, the gap between germline ends came to 14 bases. The CDR3 totals 15 residues. In germline, CDR1 is SEHNR, CDR2 FQNEAQ (reference sequence). Written as DNA, the CDR3 is TGTGCCAGCAGCTTTCGCCGTTCCGACTATGAAAAACTGTTTTTT. Its translation is CASSFRRSDYEKLFF.

The chain uses TRBV30 and TRBJ2-7; D remains unclear. Trimming cost V 0 bases and J 0 bases, with 9 bases left between them. CDR3 length: 14 residues. The germline CDR1 and CDR2 sequences are GTSNPN and SVGIG (reference sequence). The CDR3 loop is CAWSVDVSSYEQYF. The CDR3 DNA reads TGTGCCTGGAGTGTGGATGTCAGCTCCTACGAGCAGTACTTC.

V is TRBV28 and J is TRBJ2-7; 8 nucleotides agree with TRBD1. Germline CDR1 reads MDHEN; CDR2 reads SYDVKM. The CDR3 extends over 16 amino acids. V dropped 6 bases and J dropped 0; count of bases not matched to a gene: 10. CDR3 in DNA: TGTGCCAGCAGATGGAACACGGGACAGGTCTCCTACGAGCAGTACTTC. It translates to CASRWNTGQVSYEQYF. The complete variable domain, with remaining parts taken from reference TRBV28 and TRBJ2-7, reads DVKVTQSSRYLVKRTGEKVFLECVQDMDHENMFWYRQDPGLGLRLIYFSYDVKMKEKGDIPEGYSVSREKKERFSLILESASTNQTSMYLCASRWNTGQVSYEQYFGPGTRLTVT.

This CDR3 is CASSTDTYTGELFF. The CDR3 nucleotides read TGTGCCAGCAGTACGGACACTTACACCGGGGAGCTGTTTTTT. The chain couples TRBV6-1 to TRBJ2-2; D possibly corresponds to TRBD1 (5 bases). Germline CDR1 is MNHNS and CDR2 is SASEGT. CDR3 length: 14 residues. Trimming stripped 5 bases from V and 3 bases from J, with 10 bases between.

The CDR3: CASSYSTRGSYEQYF. CDR3 bases: TGTGCCAGCAGTTACTCCACTCGGGGGTCCTACGAGCAGTACTTC. The chain has TRBV6-5 and TRBJ2-7, with D maybe TRBD2 (6 bases). Germline V gives CDR1 MNHEY, CDR2 SVGAGI. The CDR3 extends over 15 amino acids. The germline V and J ends were trimmed by 0 bases and 1 base, with 10 bases remaining between them.

This sequence joins TRBV12-3 or TRBV12-4 and TRBJ2-7, with a possible D match to TRBD2 (6 bases). The CDR3 spans 14 residues. Trimming shortened V by 5 bases and J by 1 base, and 12 bases separated the two germline ends. The CDR3 sequence is CASSTLAVSYEQYF. CDR3 bases: TGTGCCAGCAGTACACTAGCTGTGTCCTACGAGCAGTACTTC.

The V and J genes are TRBV7-9 and TRBJ2-7, with D perhaps matching TRBD1 (5 bases). Germline lookup yields CDR1 SEHNR and CDR2 FQNEAQ (reference sequence). This CDR3 region has 15 residues. V was pared by 4 bases and J by 2 bases, with 15 bases between. The CDR3 sequence: CASSSQGVGTYEQYF. In nucleotides, the CDR3 is TGTGCCAGCAGCTCCCAGGGCGTTGGAACCTACGAGCAGTACTTC.

A few counts support this clonotype. This chain links TRBV9 with TRBJ1-2; D not resolved. V gave up 3 bases and J gave up 3 bases, with 12 bases separating them. Germline-derived CDR1 and CDR2 are SGDLS and YYNGEE. CDR3 length: 14 amino acids. The CDR3 nucleotides read TGTGCCAGCAGCGACCGGAGTAGGGACTATGGCTACACCTTC. Translated, it gives CASSDRSRDYGYTF.

J is TRBJ2-4 and V is TRBV7-2, with D possibly TRBD1 on 5 matching bases. The J call may be faulty, since TRBJ2-7 better matches the DNA end. Germline-derived CDR1 and CDR2 are SGHTA and FQGNSA. The CDR3 spans 13 residues. The CDR3 nucleotides are TGTGCCAGCAGACTACAGGAGCCCTACGAGCAGTACTTC. This translates into CASRLQEPYEQYF.

Regarding this clonotype: A read error may account for a junction end that differs from germline. The chain carries TRBV9 and TRBJ2-5, with 9 bases matching TRBD2. The CDR3 sequence is 14 residues long. Germline CDR1 is SGDLS and CDR2 is YYNGEE. The CDR3 bases are TGTGCCAGCGACCTAGCGGGATCGGGAGAGACTCAGTACTTC. Translation gives CASDLAGSGETQYF.

Comment on this clonotype: The junction departs from the called germline gene at one end, perhaps through a read error. The gene calls are TRBV7-7 and TRBJ2-1, with D possibly TRBD2 on 6 matching bases. Germline V gives CDR1 SSHAT, CDR2 FNYEAQ (reference sequence). The CDR3 consists of 15 residues. Here the CDR3 reads CASSLDGRTGNEQFF. DNA for the CDR3: TGTGCTAGCAGCTTAGACGGGAGAACAGGCAATGAGCAGTTCTTC.

This clonotype was seen only a few times. The chain employs TRBV4-1 and TRBJ1-2, with 9 bases aligning to TRBD1. The germline CDR1 and CDR2 sequences are MGHRA and YSYEKL. CDR3 length: 14 residues. The V gene end was trimmed by 6 bases and the J gene end by 3 bases; junction bases not matched to a gene: 5. In DNA form, the CDR3 reads TGCGCCAGCAGTTTCGACAGGGGGGACTATGGCTACACCTTC. This gives the protein CASSFDRGDYGYTF.

This chain's CDR3 is CASSLMPGDSYEQYF. CDR3 DNA sequence: TGCGCCAGCAGCTTAATGCCAGGGGACTCCTACGAGCAGTACTTC. The V and J genes are TRBV5-1 and TRBJ2-7; tentatively, D is TRBD1 (6 bases). V was clipped by 2 bases and J by 0 bases, with 12 bases between them. CDR3 length equals 15 residues. CDR1 and CDR2 from the germline V gene are SGHRS and YFSETQ.

The chain couples TRBV14 to TRBJ2-7; a possible D gene is TRBD1 (6 bases). The assigned J gene may be wrong: the sequence end matches TRBJ2-5 better. CDR3 size: 14 residues. The germline CDR1 and CDR2 sequences are SGHDN and FVKESK. In DNA, the CDR3 is TGTGCCAGCAGCCGTCGACAGGTCCCAGAGACCCAGTACTTC. This translates into CASSRRQVPETQYF.

The chain recombines TRBV9 with TRBJ2-1; D call uncertain. Germline CDR1 and CDR2: SGDLS and YYNGEE. V was cut by 5 bases and J by 9 bases, with 18 bases left in between. CDR3 length: 14 residues. DNA for the CDR3: TGTGCCAGCAGGGTGGCGGCTGGGGATGGTGAGCAGTTCTTC. It yields the protein CASRVAAGDGEQFF.

The sample holds a few counts of this clonotype. J is TRBJ1-2 and V is TRBV12-5, with D unresolved. The CDR3 has 17 amino acids. CDR1 is LGHNT and CDR2 is FRNRAP in the germline V gene. Trimming cost V 0 bases and J 6 bases, with 20 bases left between them. CDR3 nucleotides: TGTGCTAGTGGTTTGGTACTAAGGGAAGAGATCCTAGATGGCTACACCTTC. This encodes CASGLVLREEILDGYTF.

The chain combines TRBV9 with TRBJ2-7; 7 bases line up with TRBD1. The CDR3 length is 14 residues. CDR1 is SGDLS, CDR2 YYNGEE, per germline. Unmatched junction bases numbered 4, after V lost 2 bases and J lost 2 bases. The CDR3 DNA reads TGTGCCAGCAGCGTCGGAGACAGGGCCTACGAGCAGTACTTC. Translating gives CASSVGDRAYEQYF.

The genes are TRBV2 and TRBJ2-6; D not certain. The CDR3 totals 14 residues. Trimming took off 8 bases at V and 0 bases at J, with 8 bases between the two ends. In germline, CDR1 is SNHLY, CDR2 FYNNEI. The CDR3 region is CASVWDSGANVLTF. Written as DNA, the CDR3 is TGTGCCAGCGTGTGGGACTCTGGGGCCAACGTCCTGACTTTC.

The chain employs TRBV5-5 and TRBJ2-1; maybe TRBD2 (5 bases). V lost 0 bases and J lost 10, with 14 bases in between. There are 14 residues in the CDR3. Germline V lookup: CDR1 SGHKS, CDR2 YYEKEE (reference sequence). As DNA, the CDR3 is TGTGCCAGCAGCTTGGCCCCGGGGATAGACGAGCAGTTCTTC. Amino acid sequence: CASSLAPGIDEQFF.

V is TRBV7-2 and J is TRBJ2-5; D gene uncertain. This CDR3 spans 14 amino acids. Trimming shortened V by 6 bases and J by 2 bases, and 13 bases separated the two germline ends. Per the germline V gene, CDR1 is SGHTA and CDR2 is FQGNSA. CDR3 in amino acids: CASSPDHVQETQYF. In nucleotides, the CDR3 is TGTGCCAGCAGTCCGGACCACGTACAAGAGACCCAGTACTTC.

This clonotype was observed a single time. The chain links TRBV29-1 to TRBJ2-5; the D gene is possibly TRBD2 (7 bases). This CDR3 is 15 amino acids long. Trimming took 6 bases from V and 5 from J, leaving 22 bases between them. The V gene's germline CDR1 is SQVTM and CDR2 ANQGSEA. The chain's CDR3 is CSVQPRGGYGETQYF. In nucleotides, the CDR3 is TGCAGCGTACAACCGAGGGGGGGATATGGGGAGACCCAGTACTTC.

This clonotype was counted a few times. The chain recombines TRBV12-3 or TRBV12-4 with TRBJ1-2, with D unclear. The CDR3 loop spans 13 amino acids. Trimming shortened V by 2 bases and J by 8 bases, and 12 bases separated the two germline ends. The DNA for the CDR3 is TGTGCCAGCAGTTTAATAGGCAGTAGGGGCTACACCTTC. Amino acids: CASSLIGSRGYTF.

This clonotype was seen only a few times. This chain joins TRBV6-5 and TRBJ2-5; possible D gene TRBD2, 7 bases. TRBJ2-7 explains the end of the DNA better; the J call may be wrong. In germline, CDR1 is MNHEY, CDR2 SVGAGI. The CDR3 consists of 14 residues. The CDR3 spells CASSLITGRDEQYF. The DNA of the CDR3 is TGTGCCAGCAGTCTCATAACAGGGAGGGACGAGCAGTACTTC.

This chain connects TRBV11-3 to TRBJ2-5; 10 bases are shared with TRBD2. The length of the CDR3 is 17 residues. The germline gives CDR1 SGHNT, CDR2 YENEEA. V lost 1 base to trimming and J lost 2 bases; unmatched junction nucleotides: 7. The CDR3 protein is CASSLGGSSGGQETQYF. The DNA of the CDR3 is TGTGCCAGCAGCTTAGGTGGATCTAGCGGGGGACAAGAGACCCAGTACTTC.

V gene TRBV6-5 combines with J gene TRBJ2-3; D is ambiguous. Per germline, CDR1 MNHEY and CDR2 SVGAGI. V gave up 2 bases and J gave up 1 base, with 7 bases separating them. This CDR3 spans 14 amino acids. The CDR3 region has the DNA TGTGCCAGCAGTTACGGGCTGGGCACAGATACGCAGTATTTT. Translation gives CASSYGLGTDTQYF.